What follows are 10 T cell receptor beta chains derived from one specimen sequenced in a study of blood T cell repertoires in COVID-19. Profiling relied on immunoSEQ multiplex PCR, and the TCRdb table lists in-frame clones only, not all of them. The sample includes around 140,000 clones, roughly three quarters of them seen just once. Sequenced material: peripheral blood. The receptors originated from a woman aged 55-75 years with acute or convalescent COVID-19.

The chain uses TRBV19 and TRBJ2-3; 10 bases line up with TRBD1. This CDR3 has 16 residues. Trimming removed 3 bases from V and 4 bases from J; junction bases left unmatched: 7. Germline V lookup: CDR1 LNHDA, CDR2 SQIVND (reference sequence). CDR3 region: CASSIPDRGSPDTQYF. The CDR3 DNA follows: TGTGCCAGTAGTATCCCGGACAGGGGGAGTCCAGATACGCAGTATTTT.

The V call is TRBV6-6, the J call TRBJ2-5, with 9 nucleotides matching TRBD2. With V trimmed by 6 bases and J by 5 bases, 10 bases remained unmatched. This CDR3 has 15 residues. Germline V gives CDR1 MNHNY, CDR2 SVGAGI (reference sequence). In nucleotides, the CDR3 is TGTGCCAGCAGGTGGCGGGAGGGCCGATATGAGACCCAGTACTTC. Its protein product is CASRWREGRYETQYF.

This rearrangement joins TRBV6-6 to TRBJ1-5; maybe TRBD1 (6 bases). This CDR3 has 15 residues. V shed 5 bases and J shed 4 bases, with 15 bases lying between them. Germline loops: CDR1 MNHNY, CDR2 SVGAGI (reference sequence). The CDR3: CASSRGISGNQPQHF. In nucleotides, the CDR3 is TGTGCCAGCAGTAGGGGGATCTCGGGAAATCAGCCCCAGCATTTT.

Note on this clone: At one end, the junction sequence differs from germline, possibly due to a read error. The chain has TRBV27 and TRBJ1-1; D may be TRBD1 (6 bases). Per germline, CDR1 MNHEY and CDR2 SMNVEV (reference sequence). The CDR3 extends over 14 amino acids. CDR3 sequence reads: CASGDTGLKTEAFF. CDR3 coding DNA: TGTGCCAGCGGGGACACAGGCTTGAAAACTGAAGCTTTCTTT.

In this sample, this clone turned up once. CDR3 residues: CATSESTDTQYF. In nucleotides, the CDR3 is TGTGCCACCAGTGAGTCGACAGATACGCAGTATTTT. This chain connects TRBV24-1 to TRBJ2-3; no clear D. CDR3 size: 12 residues. Germline V lookup: CDR1 KGHDR, CDR2 SFDVKD. Trimming shortened V by 4 bases and J by 3 bases, and 4 bases separated the two germline ends.

This sequence joins TRBV19 and TRBJ2-1; TRBD2 might be the D (6 bases). Between the trimmed V and J ends, which lost 4 bases and 6 bases, there was a span of 10 bases. CDR3 length equals 13 residues. Germline CDR1 LNHDA, CDR2 SQIVND (reference sequence). CDR3 bases: TGTGCCAGTAGTAGCGGGAAGCGCAATGAGCAGTTCTTC. Protein product: CASSSGKRNEQFF.

Here the CDR3 reads CASSHQIGGSIDEQFF. CDR3 nucleotides: TGTGCCAGCTCGCACCAGATCGGGGGTAGTATCGATGAGCAGTTCTTC. This chain connects TRBV18 to TRBJ2-1; a possible D gene is TRBD2 (6 bases). Trimming pared 6 bases from V and 8 bases from J, leaving 23 bases between. This CDR3 region has 16 residues. Germline assignment: CDR1 KGHSH and CDR2 LQKENI.

The V and J genes are TRBV4-1 and TRBJ2-2; a weak D match, TRBD1 (5 bases). Trimming took off 4 bases at V and 5 bases at J, with 14 bases between the two ends. In germline, CDR1 is MGHRA, CDR2 YSYEKL. CDR3 length: 15 amino acids. CDR3 residues: CASSRLQGLTGELFF. The CDR3 nucleotides read TGCGCCAGCAGCCGTCTTCAGGGTTTAACCGGGGAGCTGTTTTTT.

Worth noting for this clone: This CDR3 is also generated by other DNA sequences in the sample. The V and J genes are TRBV11-2 and TRBJ2-7, with 8 bases fitting TRBD2. Germline V gives CDR1 SGHAT, CDR2 FQNNGV. The ends lost 5 bases at V and 5 bases at J; junction bases unmatched: 11. This CDR3 is 15 amino acids long. The CDR3 DNA reads TGTGCCAGCAGCCGTCGCAGCGGGGGACGGGACGAGCAGTACTTC. Its translation: CASSRRSGGRDEQYF.

Written as DNA, the CDR3 is TGCGCCAGCAGCGATATCGGGAGTGGAAAAAGAGCTTTCTTT. Amino acid sequence: CASSDIGSGKRAFF. This chain links TRBV5-1 with TRBJ1-1; D is uncertain. Germline assignment: CDR1 SGHRS and CDR2 YFSETQ. The CDR3 has 14 amino acids. Trimming cost V 4 bases and J 10 bases, with 20 bases left between them.